The 5 T cell receptor beta chains reported below all come from one sample, sequenced in a study of blood T cells in healthy people across ages (dated by TCRdb to between 2014 and 2016). Preparation of the library involved 5' RACE. The sequencer listed for this sample is Illumina HiSeq 2500. A second PCR of about 6 to 11 cycles was run with a J-beta primer mix and a sample-barcoded 5' primer. TCRdb ran its own pipeline on the public reads, namely fastp trimming at Q25 and MiXCR clone calling, and kept in-frame beta chains. Rows with one shared CDR3 protein collapse into an entry with the most common genes and DNA. Here the sample has 1.2 million to 1.5 million distinct CDR3 sequences; almost 60% occur a single time. 5% to 7% of the sample is taken by the ten largest. The sample comprised blood. All receptors derive from a man between 18 and 35 years old in good health.

The genes are TRBV2 and TRBJ2-1, with a tentative D call TRBD2 (5 bases). V was shortened by 7 bases and J by 9 bases, with 16 bases between the two germline ends. From germline, CDR1 is SNHLY and CDR2 FYNNEI. This CDR3 has 13 amino acids. CDR3 sequence reads: CASMTGGPGEQFF. As DNA, the CDR3 is TGTGCCAGCATGACTGGAGGTCCGGGTGAGCAGTTCTTC.

The chain recombines TRBV10-1 with TRBJ2-3; 7 nucleotides line up with TRBD2. This CDR3 is 15 amino acids long. Germline V gene sequence: CDR1 WNHNN, CDR2 SYGVQD (reference sequence). J gave up 2 bases and V 8 bases, and 10 bases lay outside the gene matches. CDR3 loop: CASGGEAEATDTQYF. The DNA for the CDR3 is TGCGCCAGCGGGGGGGAAGCGGAGGCCACAGATACGCAGTATTTT.

The J gene is TRBJ2-7, the V gene TRBV6-1, with a possible D match to TRBD2 (5 bases). The germline gives CDR1 MNHNS, CDR2 SASEGT. Deletions cut 6 bases from V and 7 bases from J, with 28 bases between. The CDR3 has 17 amino acids. The DNA of the CDR3 is TGTGCCAGCAGCCCTGCCCCCACTAGGGTGATCTACAATGAGCAGTACTTC. Its protein is CASSPAPTRVIYNEQYF.

This clonotype was detected a few times. This chain links TRBV11-1 with TRBJ2-3; no definite D call. Trimming took off 4 bases at V and 2 bases at J, with 13 bases between the two ends. Germline CDR1 reads SGHAT; CDR2 reads FQDESV (reference sequence). The CDR3 loop spans 15 amino acids. The CDR3 protein is CASSSRGRTTDTQYF. The CDR3 DNA sequence: TGTGCCAGCAGCTCTCGAGGCAGGACCACAGATACGCAGTATTTT.

V gene TRBV7-6 combines with J gene TRBJ2-1, with TRBD2 identical over 11 bases. The CDR3 contains 16 residues. The J segment lost 4 bases and the V segment lost 4 bases, leaving 6 bases of the junction unmatched. Germline lookup yields CDR1 SGHVS and CDR2 FNYEAQ. CDR3 sequence (DNA): TGTGCCAGCAGCTCCACTAGCGGGAGTGGTTACAATGAGCAGTTCTTC. This codes for CASSSTSGSGYNEQFF.